Sequencing of this T cell receptor (beta chain) was carried out in a study of CD8 T cells in Susac syndrome (dated by TCRdb to the late 2010s). Background on the whole study: Whether CD8+ T cell activation and differentiation in Susac syndrome was antigen driven was tested using repertoire sequencing.

The V end loses 4 bases and the J end loses 4 bases, and a stretch of 10 bases separates them. The CDR3 has 12 amino acids, counting the end cysteine and phenylalanine. The kept DNA is CDR3 alone, 36 bases in frame from the first base. Reading the germline V gene gives CDR1 SQVTM and CDR2 ANQGSEA. High-throughput TCR beta sequencing profiled peripheral blood CD8+ and CD4+ T cells from healthy donors, Susac syndrome patients and multiple sclerosis patients. The multiple sclerosis controls were treatment-naive patients who had stable or active relapsing-remitting disease and met the revised McDonald criteria. Bulk CD8+ and CD4+ T cells were purified magnetically by negative isolation, whereas CD8+ TEMRA cells were enriched by FACS. Blood was drawn into EDTA tubes, processed within 24 hours, and PBMCs were isolated by density gradient centrifugation. PBMCs intended for TCR sequencing were frozen in liquid nitrogen and were later thawed in a 37 degrees C water bath. Purity of sorted or isolated CD4+, CD8+ and CD8+ TEMRA cells was at least 90%.

Paper-wide results and their limitations: The number of individuals in the TCR sequencing and HLA analysis was recognized as being relatively small.

Worth noting for this clonotype: No antigen is known for it. The record has no base qualities; no much larger clone is one base away.

RNA was extracted using the RNeasy kit, and roughly 0.45 to 1 ug of the RNA was reverse transcribed with random hexamers. The immunoSEQ multiplex PCR assay, covering 54 Vbeta and 13 Jbeta segments, was used to amplify TCR beta CDR3 regions. To correct PCR amplification bias, a synthetic template baseline was used for both primer optimization and computational correction. The study's processing was this. Reads were annotated to V, D and J genes according to IMGT and were analyzed with immunoSEQ Analyzer, with only productive sequences retained. To calculate clonality, Shannon entropy was normalized by log2 of the number of productive unique sequences and then subtracted from one. For each patient and control, public and private clones were evaluated among the 100 most prevalent clones. Clones were defined as Susac-specific when absent from the healthy and MS cohorts, from roughly 1,100 published viral clones and from other ImmuneACCESS disease sequences. The public sequencing data were trimmed at Q25 with fastp and processed into clonotypes with MiXCR by TCRdb, which kept only in-frame beta chains. Rows with a matching CDR3 protein are joined into one entry that keeps the most common DNA and genes. These V and J calls derive from TCRdb rather than the authors' analysis. The sample table records 150,000 to 250,000 distinct CDR3 sequences; 90% to 95% of these occur just once. 0.093% of the sample is taken by the ten largest.

The rearrangement combines TRBV29-1 with TRBJ1-1; a confident D gene designation cannot be given. The sequence derives from a human donor with multiple sclerosis. Source material: CD4+ T cells from PBMCs. The sequenced DNA: TGCAGCGTTGCCTCGCAGACCACTGAAGCTTTCTTT. It translates to CSVASQTTEAFF. The entire variable domain, with the stretches around the CDR3 drawn from the reference TRBV29-1 and TRBJ1-1 proteins, is SAVISQKPSRDICQRGTSLTIQCQVDSQVTMMFWYRQQPGQSLTLIATANQGSEATYESGFVIDKFPISRPNLTFSTLTVSNMSPEDSSIYLCSVASQTTEAFFGQGTRLTVV.